These 9 T cell receptor beta chains share one sample of origin, sequenced in a study of OX40 agonist ivuxolimab in advanced cancers. Produced via immunoSEQ multiplex PCR; TCRdb's table is partial and in-frame only. Among around 58,000 clones listed, 87% were seen once. Sequences were derived from CD4+ or CD8+ T cells sorted from blood, sampled in a trial of the OX40 agonist ivuxolimab. These receptors were obtained from an adult with an advanced solid tumor such as melanoma, head and neck, liver or kidney cancer.

The rearrangement links TRBV5-4 to TRBJ2-7; 7 bases map to TRBD1. Germline CDR1 is SGHNT and CDR2 is YYREEE (reference sequence). With 4 bases clipped from V and 5 bases from J, the junction kept 6 bases outside the gene matches. This CDR3 has 13 amino acids. The CDR3 sequence: CASSLGGRDEQYF. CDR3 bases: TGTGCCAGCAGCCTAGGGGGCAGGGACGAGCAGTACTTC.

This chain joins TRBV6-5 and TRBJ1-2; D ambiguous. Germline V lookup: CDR1 MNHEY, CDR2 SVGAGI. This CDR3 has 14 amino acids. The V and J ends lost 8 bases and 8 bases respectively, with 21 bases between them. Here the CDR3 reads CASCSSGPLGGYTF. CDR3 nucleotides: TGTGCCAGCTGCTCATCCGGGCCCCTGGGGGGCTACACCTTC.

Only one count was recorded for this clone. This chain joins TRBV9 and TRBJ2-7, with D perhaps assigned TRBD1 or TRBD2 (5 bases each). The CDR3 has 14 amino acids. V was pared by 3 bases and J by 7 bases, with 17 bases between. CDR1 is SGDLS, CDR2 YYNGEE, per germline. The CDR3 DNA is TGTGCCAGCAGCGGGAGCCGGGACCCATGGGAGCAGTACTTC. This codes for CASSGSRDPWEQYF.

This clone occurred once. The CDR3 loop is CASSPLTGGRGDNEQFF. Here the CDR3 DNA reads TGTGCCAGCTCACCATTAACGGGGGGCCGAGGGGACAATGAGCAGTTCTTC. The rearrangement joins TRBV18 to TRBJ2-1; weak D call: TRBD2 (7 bases). V lost 2 bases and J lost 5, with 19 bases in between. Germline assignment: CDR1 KGHSH and CDR2 LQKENI. The CDR3 is 17 amino acids.

The table lists this clone with a few counts. The chain is built from TRBV6-6 and TRBJ1-2; no definite D call. Germline CDR1 reads MNHNY; CDR2 reads SVGAGI (reference sequence). CDR3 length: 14 amino acids. V dropped 0 bases and J dropped 4 bases, with 9 bases sitting between them. The CDR3 loop reads CASSYSSPLYGYTF. The CDR3 coding sequence is TGTGCCAGCAGTTACTCGTCGCCCCTCTATGGCTACACCTTC.

This clone was observed a handful of times. This chain joins TRBV20-1 and TRBJ2-5; D unresolved. In germline, CDR1 is DFQATT, CDR2 SNEGSKA (reference sequence). V lost 4 bases and J 2 bases, leaving 2 bases between the germline ends. The CDR3 sequence is 10 residues long. CDR3 protein: CSATQETQYF. The CDR3 region has the DNA TGCAGTGCTACTCAAGAGACCCAGTACTTC.

This chain connects TRBV18 to TRBJ2-2; D is undetermined. CDR1 KGHSH and CDR2 LQKENI come from the germline V gene. Deletions cut 1 base from V and 6 bases from J, with 6 bases between. This CDR3 has 13 amino acids. CDR3 protein: CASSPLKAGELFF. The CDR3 region has the DNA TGTGCCAGCTCACCACTGAAGGCCGGGGAGCTGTTTTTT.

This clone was seen more than once but under ten times. Other DNA sequences in the same sample also yield this CDR3. This rearrangement joins TRBV7-2 to TRBJ2-3, with TRBD2 matching over 13 bases. CDR1 and CDR2 from the germline V gene are SGHTA and FQGNSA. V lost 0 bases and J lost 4; bases outside the gene matches: 4. The CDR3 contains 17 residues. In DNA form, the CDR3 reads TGTGCCAGCAGCTTAGCCCCACTAGCGGGAGGGCCAGATACGCAGTATTTT. Translating it yields CASSLAPLAGGPDTQYF.

This chain uses TRBV28 with TRBJ2-7; 8 bases map to TRBD1. CDR1 and CDR2 (germline): MDHEN, SYDVKM. The CDR3 is made up of 15 amino acids. V was pared by 5 bases and J by 6 bases, with 12 bases of the junction left unmatched. DNA of the CDR3: TGTGCCAGCAGTCCTCTGGACAGGGAAAGACGCGAGCAGTACTTC. It yields the protein CASSPLDRERREQYF.